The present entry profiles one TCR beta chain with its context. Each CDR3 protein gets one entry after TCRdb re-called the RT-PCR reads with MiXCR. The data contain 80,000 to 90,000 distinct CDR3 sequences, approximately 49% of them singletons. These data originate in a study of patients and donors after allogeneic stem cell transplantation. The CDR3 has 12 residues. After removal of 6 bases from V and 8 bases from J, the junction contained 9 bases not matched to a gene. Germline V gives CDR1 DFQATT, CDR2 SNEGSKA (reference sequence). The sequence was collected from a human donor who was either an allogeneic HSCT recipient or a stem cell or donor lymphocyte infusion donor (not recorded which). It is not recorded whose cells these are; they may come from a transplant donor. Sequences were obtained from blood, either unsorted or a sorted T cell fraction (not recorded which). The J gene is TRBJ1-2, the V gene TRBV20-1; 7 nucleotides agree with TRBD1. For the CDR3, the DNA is TGCAGTGCCGCCAGGACAGGCGAAGGCTACACCTTC. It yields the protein CSAARTGEGYTF.